These 31 T cell receptor beta chains were all obtained from the same sample, sequenced in a study of T-cell reconstitution after alpha-beta-depleted transplantation in children. This sample's TCRbeta library carried unique molecular identifier barcodes. TCRdb ran MiXCR on the PCR reads and lists one entry per CDR3 protein. The sample contains around 800,000 distinct CDR3 sequences, 15% to 20% of which appear only once. The specimen was PBMCs, mostly from graft donor cells, collected 360 days after TCRalphabeta/CD19-depleted stem cell transplant. These receptors originate from a male patient aged 10 to 17 who had a stem cell transplant for acute lymphoblastic leukemia, so the T cells may come from the graft donor.

This rearrangement joins TRBV20-1 to TRBJ2-7; 9 bases are a match to TRBD1. The length of the CDR3 is 15 residues. Germline V gene data show CDR1 as DFQATT and CDR2 as SNEGSKA (reference sequence). With 1 base clipped from V and 2 bases from J, the junction kept 6 bases outside the gene matches. The CDR3, as DNA: TGCAGTGCTAGAGGGTGGGGGACAGGGCCCTACGAGCAGTACTTC. This codes for CSARGWGTGPYEQYF.

The sample holds a few counts of this clonotype. This chain's CDR3 is CASSPYLGQLSYEQYF. CDR3 DNA: TGTGCCAGCAGTCCTTACTTGGGACAGCTTTCCTACGAGCAGTACTTC. The V and J genes are TRBV27 and TRBJ2-7; 7 nucleotides align to TRBD1. This CDR3 comprises 16 residues. Germline V CDR1 and CDR2: MNHEY, SMNVEV (reference sequence). The V gene end was trimmed by 5 bases and the J gene end by 1 base; junction bases not matched to a gene: 11.

The table lists this clonotype with a few counts. The gene calls are TRBV20-1 and TRBJ2-7; a weak D match, TRBD2 (5 bases). CDR3 size: 12 residues. The germline V gene encodes CDR1 DFQATT and CDR2 SNEGSKA (reference sequence). The CDR3 coding sequence is TGCAGATCCGGGATTCCGAAGGGCGAGCAGTACTTC. This encodes CRSGIPKGEQYF.

This clonotype was detected a few times. The chain has TRBV2 and TRBJ1-2; 9 nucleotides align to TRBD1. This CDR3 has 14 residues. J lost 2 bases, V lost 5 bases, and 3 bases had no gene match. Germline assignment: CDR1 SNHLY and CDR2 FYNNEI. The CDR3 nucleotides are TGTGCCAGCAGTAAACAGGGGGCGAACTATGGCTACACCTTC. This sequence encodes CASSKQGANYGYTF.

V is TRBV7-9 and J is TRBJ2-3, with D unclear. The CDR3 is made up of 13 amino acids. V lost 5 bases, J lost 4 bases, and 10 bases lay in between. Per germline, CDR1 SEHNR and CDR2 FQNEAQ (reference sequence). The chain's CDR3 is CASSRFGPDTQYF. For the CDR3, the DNA is TGTGCCAGCAGCCGGTTCGGGCCAGATACGCAGTATTTT. Full variable domain (remainder filled in from reference TRBV7-9 and TRBJ2-3): DTGVSQNPRHKITKRGQNVTFRCDPISEHNRLYWYRQTLGQGPEFLTYFQNEAQLEKSRLLSDRFSAERPKGSFSTLEIQRTEQGDSAMYLCASSRFGPDTQYFGPGTRLTVL.

This clonotype was counted only a few times. The rearrangement links TRBV18 to TRBJ2-7, with unresolved D. The V end was cut by 0 bases, the J end by 0 bases, with 6 bases between. The CDR3 covers 14 residues. Per germline, CDR1 KGHSH and CDR2 LQKENI. CDR3 bases: TGTGCCAGCTCACCACCAAGGCCCTCCTACGAGCAGTACTTC. It encodes CASSPPRPSYEQYF. Variable domain in full (rest from reference TRBV18 and TRBJ2-7): NAGVMQNPRHLVRRRGQEARLRCSPMKGHSHVYWYRQLPEEGLKFMVYLQKENIIDESGMPKERFSAEFPKEGPSILRIQQVVRGDSAAYFCASSPPRPSYEQYFGPGTRLTVT.

J is TRBJ2-5 and V is TRBV24-1; tentatively, D is TRBD1 or TRBD2 (5 bases each). CDR3 length: 12 residues. Trimming cost V 5 bases and J 5 bases, with 8 bases left between them. Germline V gene data show CDR1 as KGHDR and CDR2 as SFDVKD. CDR3 DNA: TGTGCCACCAGTGGATGGGGGGAGACCCAGTACTTC. Amino acid sequence: CATSGWGETQYF.

This clonotype has ten or more counts. This chain uses TRBV10-3 with TRBJ2-7; D may match TRBD1 or TRBD2 (6 bases each). V lost 4 bases and J lost 6, with 13 bases in between. The CDR3 is 13 residues long. Germline V gives CDR1 ENHRY, CDR2 SYGVKD. The CDR3 loop is CAISGFSGAEQYF. The CDR3 region has the DNA TGTGCCATCAGTGGTTTTTCGGGGGCCGAGCAGTACTTC.

This sequence joins TRBV4-1 and TRBJ2-7; 9 nucleotides align to TRBD1. This CDR3 has 15 residues. V dropped 5 bases and J dropped 4; count of bases not matched to a gene: 9. The germline CDR1 and CDR2 sequences are MGHRA and YSYEKL. The chain's CDR3 is CASSSWVGQGYEQYF. Here the CDR3 DNA reads TGCGCCAGCAGCTCGTGGGTGGGACAGGGTTACGAGCAGTACTTC.

The chain uses TRBV29-1 and TRBJ2-7; D gene unclear. This CDR3 contains 13 residues. CDR1 is SQVTM and CDR2 is ANQGSEA in the germline V gene. The V gene lost 4 bases and the J gene lost 8 bases, with 18 bases spanning the gap. CDR3 sequence reads: CSVVTVVSYQQYF. The DNA of the CDR3 is TGCAGCGTTGTGACCGTAGTGTCTTACCAGCAGTACTTC.

This clonotype was seen many times. The chain couples TRBV12-3 or TRBV12-4 to TRBJ2-7; D may correspond to TRBD1 or TRBD2 (5 bases each). Deletions cut 3 bases from V and 6 bases from J, with 15 bases between. The CDR3 totals 14 residues. Written as DNA, the CDR3 is TGTGCCAGCAGTTTTTCCGGGACCACTGGCGAGCAGTACTTC. This gives the protein CASSFSGTTGEQYF.

This sequence joins TRBV5-1 and TRBJ2-5; no clear D gene. The CDR3 spans 13 residues. V was cut by 1 base and J by 5 bases, with 9 bases left in between. Per the germline V gene, CDR1 is SGHRS and CDR2 is YFSETQ. The CDR3 DNA reads TGCGCCAGCAGCTTGTGGGTTGGGGAGACCCAGTACTTC. This sequence encodes CASSLWVGETQYF.

The gene calls are TRBV30 and TRBJ2-1, with a weak D call TRBD2 (5 bases). Germline loops: CDR1 GTSNPN, CDR2 SVGIG (reference sequence). Trimming took 0 bases from V and 10 from J, leaving 10 bases between them. This CDR3 comprises 12 residues. The CDR3 DNA sequence: TGTGCCTGGAGTGTAATGGGAGTAGAGCAGTTCTTC. It yields the protein CAWSVMGVEQFF.

This clonotype turned up a few times. This chain links TRBV2 with TRBJ2-2; D gene ambiguous. Between the trimmed V and J ends, which lost 5 bases and 6 bases, there was a span of 16 bases. CDR3 size: 15 residues. In germline, CDR1 is SNHLY, CDR2 FYNNEI. In DNA form, the CDR3 reads TGTGCCAGCAGTAGTGAAGCTCGCGTGGCCGGGGAGCTGTTTTTT. Its translation is CASSSEARVAGELFF.

This chain joins TRBV7-9 and TRBJ2-2; TRBD1 matches 8 bases. This CDR3 has 16 residues. Trimming cost V 5 bases and J 3 bases; bases outside gene matches: 8. Germline CDR1 reads SEHNR; CDR2 reads FQNEAQ (reference sequence). The CDR3 loop is CASSPSTGGYTGELFF. The CDR3 DNA follows: TGTGCCAGCAGCCCCTCTACAGGGGGGTACACCGGGGAGCTGTTTTTT.

This clonotype was seen a handful of times. The gene calls are TRBV25-1 and TRBJ2-5, with D possibly called TRBD1 or TRBD2 (5 bases each). In germline, CDR1 is MGHDK, CDR2 SYGVNS. Trimming took 4 bases from V and 5 from J, leaving 14 bases between them. The CDR3 is 14 amino acids. The CDR3 loop reads CASSGLLGTETQYF. The DNA for the CDR3 is TGTGCCAGCAGTGGGTTGTTGGGGACCGAGACCCAGTACTTC.

This clonotype was detected ten times or more. This CDR3 is CASSYRGPWGTEAFF. The CDR3 nucleotides are TGTGCCAGCAGCTATCGGGGGCCTTGGGGCACTGAAGCTTTCTTT. V usage is TRBV5-6 and J usage is TRBJ1-1; D may be TRBD1 (6 bases). V gave up 3 bases and J gave up 4 bases, with 16 bases separating them. There are 15 residues in the CDR3. Germline values: CDR1 SGHDT, CDR2 YYEEEE.

V gene TRBV14 combines with J gene TRBJ2-3; 7 positions match TRBD1. The CDR3 totals 15 residues. Germline values: CDR1 SGHDN, CDR2 FVKESK. V dropped 4 bases and J dropped 2; count of bases not matched to a gene: 6. CDR3 coding DNA: TGTGCCAGCAGCCCCTACAGGGGTTTCACAGATACGCAGTATTTT. Residues: CASSPYRGFTDTQYF.

Ten or more counts support this clonotype. This chain connects TRBV12-3 or TRBV12-4 to TRBJ2-1, with a weak D call TRBD2 (6 bases). The CDR3 sequence is 17 residues long. V was shortened by 1 base and J by 0 bases, with 13 bases between the two germline ends. The CDR3 region is CASSLEMGLSSYNEQFF. CDR3 coding DNA: TGTGCCAGCAGTTTAGAAATGGGACTGAGCTCCTACAATGAGCAGTTCTTC.

This clonotype was detected a few times. The V call is TRBV7-9, the J call TRBJ2-5, with D possibly being TRBD1 or TRBD2 (6 bases each). CDR1 and CDR2 from the germline V gene are SEHNR and FQNEAQ (reference sequence). The CDR3 runs to 15 residues. V was clipped by 5 bases and J by 2 bases, with 15 bases between them. The CDR3 bases are TGTGCCAGCAGCCGGAGGGGGTATTCTCAAGAGACCCAGTACTTC. This sequence encodes CASSRRGYSQETQYF.

The V gene is TRBV7-3, the J gene TRBJ2-1; no definite D call. This CDR3 contains 13 residues. Per germline, CDR1 SGHTA and CDR2 FQGTGA. Trimming removed 2 bases at V and 8 bases at J, with 10 bases between. The CDR3 spells CASSLSEHYEQFF. The CDR3 DNA follows: TGTGCCAGCAGCTTATCCGAACATTATGAGCAGTTCTTC.

This clonotype was picked up a small number of times. This rearrangement joins TRBV14 to TRBJ2-7; D possibly uses TRBD1 or TRBD2 (5 bases each). Per the germline V gene, CDR1 is SGHDN and CDR2 is FVKESK. Trimming cost V 5 bases and J 2 bases, with 10 bases left between them. CDR3 length: 13 residues. CDR3 residues: CASSGTWAYEQYF. The CDR3 DNA is TGTGCCAGCAGCGGGACGTGGGCCTACGAGCAGTACTTC.

This clonotype turned up a few times. The rearrangement links TRBV4-2 to TRBJ2-7; D unresolved. Germline loops: CDR1 LGHNA, CDR2 YNFKEQ. The CDR3 loop spans 15 amino acids. V was pared by 0 bases and J by 7 bases, with 16 bases between. The CDR3 DNA is TGTGCCAGCAGCCAAGATGATATAGGACCGCGGGAGCAGTACTTC. Translating gives CASSQDDIGPREQYF.

Comments on this clonotype: One base away lies a much larger clone, so this may be a sequencing read error. The rearrangement links TRBV15 to TRBJ1-5; D gene unclear. This CDR3 is built from 16 residues. Per the germline V gene, CDR1 is LNHNV and CDR2 is YYDKDF (reference sequence). In DNA, the CDR3 is TGTGTCACCAGCAGAGGCGACAACCACGTTAATCAGCCCCAGCATTTT. It yields the protein CVTSRGDNHVNQPQHF.

This clonotype was picked up one time. CDR3 DNA sequence: TGTGCCAGCAGACCGACAGGGGTAGGCGAGCAGTACTTC. It encodes CASRPTGVGEQYF. The gene calls are TRBV2 and TRBJ2-7; TRBD1 agrees at 8 bases. V gave up 6 bases and J gave up 6 bases; unmatched junction bases: 7. The V gene's germline CDR1 is SNHLY and CDR2 FYNNEI. The CDR3 covers 13 residues.

This clonotype occurred once. The chain employs TRBV5-4 and TRBJ2-1; no clear D. The CDR3 sequence is 12 residues long. Trimming stripped 6 bases from V and 9 bases from J, with 13 bases between. Looked up from germline, CDR1 is SGHNT and CDR2 is YYREEE (reference sequence). As DNA, the CDR3 is TGTGCCAGCAAGGGTGTGGAGAGTGAGCAGTTCTTC. As protein: CASKGVESEQFF. Full variable domain (outside the CDR3, taken from reference TRBV5-4 and TRBJ2-1): ETGVTQSPTHLIKTRGQQVTLRCSSQSGHNTVSWYQQALGQGPQFIFQYYREEENGRGNFPPRFSGLQFPNYSSELNVNALELDDSALYLCASKGVESEQFFGPGTRLTVL.

This clonotype was observed a handful of times. The chain joins TRBV27 to TRBJ2-5; D is undetermined. The germline V and J ends were trimmed by 3 bases and 2 bases, with 7 bases remaining between them. The CDR3 runs to 13 residues. Germline CDR1 is MNHEY and CDR2 is SMNVEV (reference sequence). The CDR3 loop is CASSLSWQETQYF. As DNA, the CDR3 is TGTGCCAGCAGTTTGTCCTGGCAAGAGACCCAGTACTTC.

The chain combines TRBV24-1 with TRBJ2-1; D is uncertain. The CDR3 runs 15 residues. Germline loops: CDR1 KGHDR, CDR2 SFDVKD. V shed 0 bases and J shed 3 bases, with 8 bases lying between them. The CDR3 loop is CATSDLQASYNEQFF. The CDR3 DNA reads TGTGCCACCAGTGATTTGCAGGCTAGCTACAATGAGCAGTTCTTC.

This clonotype showed up just once. V and J are TRBV7-2 and TRBJ1-2, with D possibly TRBD1 on 6 matching bases. V lost 1 base and J 6 bases, leaving 15 bases between the germline ends. The CDR3 contains 15 residues. Germline V gene sequence: CDR1 SGHTA, CDR2 FQGNSA. The CDR3 sequence is CASSLVGTNRDGYTF. The CDR3 DNA sequence: TGTGCCAGCAGCTTAGTAGGGACGAACAGGGATGGCTACACCTTC.

This clonotype was recorded only once. The V and J genes are TRBV20-1 and TRBJ1-2, with 7 bases fitting TRBD1. With 5 bases clipped from V and 4 bases from J, the junction kept 7 bases outside the gene matches. The length of the CDR3 is 13 residues. CDR1 DFQATT and CDR2 SNEGSKA come from the germline V gene (reference sequence). DNA of the CDR3: TGCAGTGCTCGCCGGGACAGCCCCTATGGCTACACCTTC. This encodes CSARRDSPYGYTF.

A few counts support this clonotype. This rearrangement joins TRBV18 to TRBJ2-5; 7 bases line up with TRBD1. J lost 6 bases, V lost 6 bases, and 13 bases had no gene match. CDR3 size: 15 residues. Germline lookup yields CDR1 KGHSH and CDR2 LQKENI. CDR3 loop: CASSLTGESTQTQYF. DNA of the CDR3: TGTGCCAGCTCGCTTACAGGGGAATCGACACAGACCCAGTACTTC.